A single sample is the source of the 23 T cell receptor beta chains below, sequenced in a study of cytomegalovirus exposure and HLA in healthy donors. A multiplex PCR was run with 60 Vbeta primers and 13 Jbeta primers. Clones were read by immunoSEQ multiplex PCR, and TCRdb kept only the in-frame ones, dropping some. The sample carries under 95,000 clones, about four fifths recorded once. The sample was PBMCs. The receptors were gathered from a woman aged 40-49 years in good health and CMV-seropositive.

V gene TRBV15 combines with J gene TRBJ2-7; 10 bases agree with TRBD1. Germline-derived CDR1 and CDR2 are LNHNV and YYDKDF (reference sequence). This CDR3 has 18 residues. V trimming: 2 bases; J trimming: 7 bases; junction bases outside the gene matches: 17. CDR3 sequence (DNA): TGTGCCACCAGCAGACTTGGATCATTTCCGGGACAGGGGAAGGAGCAGTACTTC. Amino acids: CATSRLGSFPGQGKEQYF.

V is TRBV14 and J is TRBJ2-1, with D uncertain. V was pared by 2 bases and J by 3 bases, with 11 bases between. The V gene's germline CDR1 is SGHDN and CDR2 FVKESK. The CDR3 sequence is 15 residues long. The CDR3 here is CASSQPRPGYNEQFF. CDR3 sequence (DNA): TGTGCCAGCAGCCAACCGAGGCCGGGCTACAATGAGCAGTTCTTC.

This sequence joins TRBV2 and TRBJ2-3; 10 nucleotides line up with TRBD1. This CDR3 is 14 amino acids long. Germline CDR1 reads SNHLY; CDR2 reads FYNNEI. Unmatched junction bases numbered 3, after V lost 6 bases and J lost 3 bases. CDR3 in amino acids: CASRRTGGTDTQYF. The CDR3 region has the DNA TGTGCCAGCAGGCGGACAGGGGGAACAGATACGCAGTATTTT.

The rearrangement joins TRBV29-1 to TRBJ2-5, with D perhaps TRBD2 (5 bases). TRBJ2-7 matches the DNA end more closely, so the J call is doubtful. Looked up from germline, CDR1 is SQVTM and CDR2 is ANQGSEA. This CDR3 has 13 residues. The CDR3 here is CSVEGVTRYEQYF. In nucleotides, the CDR3 is TGCAGCGTTGAAGGGGTAACTAGGTACGAGCAGTACTTC.

The chain carries TRBV19 and TRBJ1-1; 8 bases align to TRBD1. Per germline, CDR1 LNHDA and CDR2 SQIVND (reference sequence). This CDR3 has 12 residues. V lost 7 bases to trimming and J lost 2 bases; unmatched junction nucleotides: 0. The CDR3 DNA reads TGTGCCAGTACAGGGGGCAACACTGAAGCTTTCTTT. Protein product: CASTGGNTEAFF.

This chain links TRBV6-5 with TRBJ2-5; 9 bases map to TRBD2. The CDR3 is 15 amino acids. Germline CDR1 and CDR2: MNHEY and SVGAGI. The ends lost 2 bases at V and 6 bases at J; junction bases unmatched: 7. The CDR3 coding sequence is TGTGCCAGCAGTTACGGGACTAGCCGAATGAAGACCCAGTACTTC. The encoded protein is CASSYGTSRMKTQYF.

The CDR3 coding sequence is TGTGCCAGCAGTTACGGACTTCGCTCTGGAAACACCATATATTTT. It codes for CASSYGLRSGNTIYF. The chain joins TRBV6-5 to TRBJ1-3; D is undetermined. The CDR3 spans 15 residues. The germline V gene encodes CDR1 MNHEY and CDR2 SVGAGI. V lost 2 bases and J 0 bases, leaving 8 bases between the germline ends.

J is TRBJ1-3 and V is TRBV7-9; D might be TRBD1 (5 bases). Trimming stripped 5 bases from V and 0 bases from J, with 8 bases between. Germline V gene sequence: CDR1 SEHNR, CDR2 FQNEAQ (reference sequence). This CDR3 region has 14 residues. The DNA for the CDR3 is TGTGCCAGCAGCAGAGACAGCTCTGGAAACACCATATATTTT. Amino acid sequence: CASSRDSSGNTIYF.

The gene calls are TRBV2 and TRBJ2-1; 8 bases are shared with TRBD1. Germline V gives CDR1 SNHLY, CDR2 FYNNEI. J lost 2 bases, V lost 6 bases, and 3 bases had no gene match. This CDR3 spans 14 amino acids. CDR3 DNA sequence: TGTGCCAGCAGCCCGGGACAGGCCTACAATGAGCAGTTCTTC. Translation: CASSPGQAYNEQFF. The variable domain in full, completed from reference TRBV2 and TRBJ2-1, reads EPEVTQTPSHQVTQMGQEVILRCVPISNHLYFYWYRQILGQKVEFLVSFYNNEISEKSEIFDDQFSVERPDGSNFTLKIRSTKLEDSAMYFCASSPGQAYNEQFFGPGTRLTVL.

The chain is built from TRBV7-9 and TRBJ1-4, with a possible D match to TRBD1 (5 bases). The CDR3 loop spans 14 amino acids. Trimming left V 7 bases short and J 2 bases short, with 11 bases between. The germline CDR1 and CDR2 sequences are SEHNR and FQNEAQ (reference sequence). The CDR3 DNA follows: TGTGCCAGCAACCTGGGGGGGACTAATGAAAAACTGTTTTTT. It yields the protein CASNLGGTNEKLFF.

With respect to this clone: Its ends do not fully match the called genes, so a read error is possible. The CDR3 reads CTSSTDRSEQYF. CDR3 coding DNA: TGTACCAGCAGCACCGACAGATCCGAGCAGTACTTC. The rearrangement joins TRBV7-9 to TRBJ2-7; perhaps TRBD1 as D (5 bases). CDR3 length: 12 amino acids. Germline V gene lookup returns CDR1 SEHNR and CDR2 FQNEAQ (reference sequence).

The chain links TRBV7-2 to TRBJ2-3, with D possibly TRBD2 on 6 matching bases. Germline V gene sequence: CDR1 SGHTA, CDR2 FQGNSA. V shed 5 bases and J shed 2 bases, with 14 bases lying between them. This CDR3 spans 15 amino acids. DNA for the CDR3: TGTGCCAGCAGCCTCGGGGGAGTCTACACAGATACGCAGTATTTT. The encoded protein is CASSLGGVYTDTQYF.

This clone was seen once. V gene TRBV7-9 combines with J gene TRBJ2-3; D perhaps matches TRBD1 (6 bases). The CDR3 has 16 residues. V lost 3 bases and J 3 bases, leaving 16 bases between the germline ends. Germline V CDR1 and CDR2: SEHNR, FQNEAQ (reference sequence). CDR3 DNA: TGTGCCAGCAGCTTGTCTCAGGGGATTGAAACAGATACGCAGTATTTT. Translated, it gives CASSLSQGIETDTQYF.

The chain is built from TRBV28 and TRBJ2-7, with 8 bases identical to TRBD2. Germline V lookup: CDR1 MDHEN, CDR2 SYDVKM. Trimming cost V 7 bases and J 0 bases; bases outside gene matches: 17. The CDR3 is 18 residues long. The DNA of the CDR3 is TGTGCCAGCACCATTGGGCGGGTGGCGGGGGGTCCCTCCTACGAGCAGTACTTC. Its translation: CASTIGRVAGGPSYEQYF.

V gene TRBV9 combines with J gene TRBJ2-5; D might be TRBD1 (6 bases). This CDR3 spans 14 amino acids. The germline V and J ends were trimmed by 3 bases and 7 bases, with 16 bases remaining between them. The germline CDR1 and CDR2 sequences are SGDLS and YYNGEE. In DNA form, the CDR3 reads TGTGCCAGCAGCGCACGGGACATGGACGCGACCCAGTACTTC. Its translation is CASSARDMDATQYF.

CDR3 loop: CASSLGAGTGDMYTQYF. CDR3 coding DNA: TGTGCCAGCAGCTTAGGGGCCGGGACAGGGGACATGTATACGCAGTATTTT. The chain has TRBV7-6 and TRBJ2-3; TRBD1 matches at 10 bases. The V and J ends lost 1 base and 7 bases, in that order; junction bases with no gene match: 11. CDR3 length: 17 amino acids. In germline, CDR1 is SGHVS, CDR2 FNYEAQ.

This chain links TRBV6-1 with TRBJ1-5; 8 bases map to TRBD1. This CDR3 is 14 amino acids long. CDR1 and CDR2 (germline): MNHNS, SASEGT. V lost 6 bases and J lost 2; bases outside the gene matches: 3. The CDR3 here is CASRETGGNQPQHF. CDR3 sequence (DNA): TGTGCCAGCAGGGAGACAGGGGGCAATCAGCCCCAGCATTTT.

This clone was detected ten times or more. The V and J genes are TRBV5-1 and TRBJ2-3; D might be TRBD2 (5 bases). Per germline, CDR1 SGHRS and CDR2 YFSETQ. The CDR3 totals 14 residues. With 3 bases removed from V and 0 bases from J, the gap between germline ends came to 8 bases. The CDR3 region has the DNA TGCGCCAGCAGCTGGACTGCTAGCACAGATACGCAGTATTTT. Translation: CASSWTASTDTQYF. Together with reference TRBV5-1 and TRBJ2-3, the CDR3 gives the full variable domain: KAGVTQTPRYLIKTRGQQVTLSCSPISGHRSVSWYQQTPGQGLQFLFEYFSETQRNKGNFPGRFSGRQFSNSRSEMNVSTLELGDSALYLCASSWTASTDTQYFGPGTRLTVL.

Written as DNA, the CDR3 is TGTGCCAGCAGCACACAACTATCTGGAAACACCATATATTTT. Translation gives CASSTQLSGNTIYF. This rearrangement joins TRBV9 to TRBJ1-3, with unresolved D. This CDR3 has 14 amino acids. Trimming removed 4 bases at V and 1 base at J, with 9 bases between. Germline values: CDR1 SGDLS, CDR2 YYNGEE.

In DNA, the CDR3 is TGTGCCAGCAGCCCCGGGACTAGCAGCAATGAGCAGTTCTTC. Translated, it gives CASSPGTSSNEQFF. The rearrangement links TRBV9 to TRBJ2-1; 9 bases agree with TRBD2. The CDR3 totals 14 residues. V lost 4 bases and J lost 6; bases outside the gene matches: 5. CDR1 is SGDLS, CDR2 YYNGEE, per germline.

V and J are TRBV19 and TRBJ2-3, with D hard to call. The CDR3 runs 14 residues. Germline-derived CDR1 and CDR2 are LNHDA and SQIVND (reference sequence). V was clipped by 3 bases and J by 2 bases, with 9 bases between them. The CDR3 loop reads CASSIAAVTDTQYF. The CDR3 DNA reads as TGTGCCAGTAGTATCGCGGCCGTCACAGATACGCAGTATTTT.

V gene TRBV10-3 combines with J gene TRBJ2-3; 9 bases are a match to TRBD1. This CDR3 region has 15 residues. Germline V gene sequence: CDR1 ENHRY, CDR2 SYGVKD. J gave up 0 bases and V 6 bases, and 4 bases lay outside the gene matches. The CDR3 DNA sequence: TGTGCCATCAGCGGCGGGACAGGGAGCACAGATACGCAGTATTTT. It codes for CAISGGTGSTDTQYF.

The chain carries TRBV9 and TRBJ1-1; D unclear. The V end was cut by 3 bases, the J end by 1 base, with 13 bases between. The V gene's germline CDR1 is SGDLS and CDR2 YYNGEE. The CDR3 loop spans 15 amino acids. The DNA for the CDR3 is TGTGCCAGCAGCGCCGGTCTGTCGGGGAACACTGAAGCTTTCTTT. The encoded protein is CASSAGLSGNTEAFF.